This TCR beta chain stems from a study of blood T cell repertoires in COVID-19. Source study methods: Amplification of reference gene primers was used by the study to estimate nucleated cell counts. Here immunoSEQ multiplex PCR was the method, and the copy in TCRdb shows in-frame clones only, minus some. V and J calls and clone size are as listed in that table; D and trimming were resolved from the DNA. The sample shows approximately 72,000 clones, over 65% of them seen only once. The CDR3 length is 15 residues. V lost 2 bases and J lost 0, with 5 bases in between. Germline CDR1 and CDR2: MNHEY and SVGEGT.

The V call is TRBV6-2 or TRBV6-3, the J call TRBJ2-6; possibly TRBD1 for D (5 bases). The specimen sequenced was peripheral blood. This TCR came from a woman over 75 with acute or convalescent COVID-19. CDR3 residues: CASSYGASGANVLTF. The CDR3 DNA is TGTGCCAGCAGTTACGGGGCCTCTGGGGCCAACGTCCTGACTTTC.